The 8 T cell receptor beta chains below come from one sample, sequenced in a study of T cell repertoires in cytomegalovirus infection. No antigen has been assigned to these receptors. One entry per CDR3 protein, called by TCRdb with MiXCR from the reads. The table has fewer than 1,000,000 distinct CDR3 sequences, 30% to 40% seen once. Sequenced here: cultured CD8+ T cells from PBMCs, sampled from culture after CMV antigen stimulation. These receptors were taken from a human donor in good health (CMV status not recorded). Some clones in this sample may be carry-over from other donors' samples.

This chain connects TRBV18 to TRBJ2-7, with 9 nucleotides matching TRBD1. With 4 bases clipped from V and 5 bases from J, the junction kept 15 bases outside the gene matches. The length of the CDR3 is 17 residues. CDR1 is KGHSH, CDR2 LQKENI, per germline. This chain's CDR3 is CASSQQYLQDRGHEQYV. The CDR3 bases are TGTGCCAGCTCACAACAATACCTCCAGGACAGGGGCCACGAGCAGTACGTC.

V is TRBV6-2 or TRBV6-3 and J is TRBJ2-3; 11 nucleotides agree with TRBD2. Per the germline V gene, CDR1 is MNHEY and CDR2 is SVGEGT. J was trimmed by 6 bases and V by 6 bases; bases with no gene match: 8. CDR3 length equals 15 residues. CDR3 nucleotide sequence: TGTGCCAGCAGCTTCACTAGCGGGGGTTGGGATACGCAGTATTTT. Translation: CASSFTSGGWDTQYF.

The chain couples TRBV18 to TRBJ2-3; 8 nucleotides agree with TRBD1. Germline CDR1 and CDR2: KGHSH and LQKENI. The V gene end was trimmed by 3 bases and the J gene end by 0 bases; junction bases not matched to a gene: 11. This CDR3 has 18 residues. CDR3 DNA: TGTGCCAGCTCACCGGGCGGGACAGGCTCCGAGAGCACAGATACGCAGTATTTT. Its translation: CASSPGGTGSESTDTQYF.

This chain links TRBV6-6 with TRBJ2-7, with TRBD2 matching over 8 bases. The germline gives CDR1 MNHNY, CDR2 SVGAGI (reference sequence). The CDR3 extends over 15 amino acids. With 7 bases clipped from V and 2 bases from J, the junction kept 10 bases outside the gene matches. The CDR3 reads CASTLMYSGAYEQYF. Written as DNA, the CDR3 is TGTGCCAGCACCCTGATGTATAGCGGGGCCTACGAGCAGTACTTC.

The chain joins TRBV12-3 or TRBV12-4 to TRBJ2-3; D is undetermined. Trimming left V 5 bases short and J 0 bases short, with 15 bases between. The CDR3 runs to 16 residues. The CDR3 coding sequence is TGTGCCAGCAGTCCTCACTGCTCCCCTAGCACAGATACGCAGTATTTT. This gives the protein CASSPHCSPSTDTQYF.

This clonotype was detected many times. This chain uses TRBV7-6 with TRBJ2-1; 11 positions match TRBD2. Germline CDR1 SGHVS, CDR2 FNYEAQ. There are 16 residues in the CDR3. Trimming cost V 6 bases and J 4 bases; bases outside gene matches: 8. The CDR3 coding sequence is TGTGCCAGCAGTTACAGACTAGCGGGGTCGTACAATGAGCAGTTCTTC. Translated: CASSYRLAGSYNEQFF.

The rearrangement uses TRBV6-6 and TRBJ2-3; D uncertain. The CDR3 has 14 residues. V was clipped by 5 bases and J by 3 bases, with 12 bases between them. Germline CDR1 is MNHNY and CDR2 is SVGAGI (reference sequence). Written as DNA, the CDR3 is TGTGCCAGCAGTGAGAACATAGAAACAGATACGCAGTATTTT. Translated: CASSENIETDTQYF.

This clonotype has just a few counts. This chain links TRBV6-2 or TRBV6-3 with TRBJ2-7; D might be TRBD2 (5 bases). Trimming shortened V by 5 bases and J by 4 bases, and 18 bases separated the two germline ends. Germline assignment: CDR1 MNHEY and CDR2 SVGEGT. This CDR3 has 15 residues. The CDR3 nucleotides read TGTGCCAGCAGTCTCCTGGGGAGCCCCGTGTACGAGCAGTACGTC. Protein product: CASSLLGSPVYEQYV.